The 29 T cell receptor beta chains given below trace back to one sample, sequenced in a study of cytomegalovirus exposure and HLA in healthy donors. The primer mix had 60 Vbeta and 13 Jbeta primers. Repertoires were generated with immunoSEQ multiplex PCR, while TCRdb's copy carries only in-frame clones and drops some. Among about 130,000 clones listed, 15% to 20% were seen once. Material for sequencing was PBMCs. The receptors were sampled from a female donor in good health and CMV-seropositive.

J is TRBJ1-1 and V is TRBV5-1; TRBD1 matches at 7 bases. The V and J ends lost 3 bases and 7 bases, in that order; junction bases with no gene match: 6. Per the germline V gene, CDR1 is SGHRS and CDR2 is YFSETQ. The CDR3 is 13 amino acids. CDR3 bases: TGCGCCAGCAGCTACGCCGGGACAGATGAAGCTTTCTTT. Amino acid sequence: CASSYAGTDEAFF.

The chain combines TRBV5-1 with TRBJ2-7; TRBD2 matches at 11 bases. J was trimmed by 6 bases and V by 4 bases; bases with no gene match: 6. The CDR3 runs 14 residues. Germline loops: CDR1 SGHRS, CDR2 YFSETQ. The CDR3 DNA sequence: TGCGCCAGCAGCACCGCAGGACTAGCGGGCGAGCAGTACTTC. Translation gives CASSTAGLAGEQYF.

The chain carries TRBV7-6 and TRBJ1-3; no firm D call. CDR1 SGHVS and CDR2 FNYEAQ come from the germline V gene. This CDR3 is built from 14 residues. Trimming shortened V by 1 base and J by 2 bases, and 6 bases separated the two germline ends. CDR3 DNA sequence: TGTGCCAGCAGCTTAGGGGCCACTGGAAACACCATATATTTT. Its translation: CASSLGATGNTIYF.

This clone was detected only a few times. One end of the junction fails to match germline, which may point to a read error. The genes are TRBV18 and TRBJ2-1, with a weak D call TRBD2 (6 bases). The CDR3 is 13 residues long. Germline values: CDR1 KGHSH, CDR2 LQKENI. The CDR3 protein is CASSPFRRGEQFF. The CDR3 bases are TGTGCCAGTTCACCATTTCGTCGGGGGGAGCAGTTCTTC.

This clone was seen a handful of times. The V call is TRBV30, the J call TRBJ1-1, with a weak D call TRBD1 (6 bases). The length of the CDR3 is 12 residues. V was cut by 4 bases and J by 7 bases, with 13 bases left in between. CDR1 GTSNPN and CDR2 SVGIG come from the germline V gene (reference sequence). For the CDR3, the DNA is TGTGCCTGGAACGGGCCAGGGGATGAAGCTTTCTTT. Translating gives CAWNGPGDEAFF.

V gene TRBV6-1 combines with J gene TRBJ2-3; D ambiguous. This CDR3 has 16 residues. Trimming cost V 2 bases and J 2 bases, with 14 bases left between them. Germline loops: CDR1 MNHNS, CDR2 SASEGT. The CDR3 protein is CASSEQDSTYTDTQYF. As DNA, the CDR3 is TGTGCCAGCAGTGAACAAGACTCAACATACACAGATACGCAGTATTTT.

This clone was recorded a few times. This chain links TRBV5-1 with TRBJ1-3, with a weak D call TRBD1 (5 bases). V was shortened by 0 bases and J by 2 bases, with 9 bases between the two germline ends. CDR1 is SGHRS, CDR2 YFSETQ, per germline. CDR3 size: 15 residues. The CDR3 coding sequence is TGCGCCAGCAGCTTGGTAGGGGTCCCTGGAAACACCATATATTTT. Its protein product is CASSLVGVPGNTIYF.

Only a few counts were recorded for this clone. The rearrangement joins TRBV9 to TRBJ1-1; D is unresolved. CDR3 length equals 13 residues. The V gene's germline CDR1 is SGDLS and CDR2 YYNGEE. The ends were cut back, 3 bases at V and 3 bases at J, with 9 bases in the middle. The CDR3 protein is CASSAREDTEAFF. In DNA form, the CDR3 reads TGTGCCAGCAGCGCGAGGGAGGACACTGAAGCTTTCTTT.

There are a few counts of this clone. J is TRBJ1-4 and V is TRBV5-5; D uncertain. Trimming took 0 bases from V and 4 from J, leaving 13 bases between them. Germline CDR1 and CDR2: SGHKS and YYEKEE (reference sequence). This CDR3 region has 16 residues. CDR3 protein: CASSLGQVLFNEKLFF. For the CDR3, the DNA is TGTGCCAGCAGCTTGGGTCAGGTCCTATTTAATGAAAAACTGTTTTTT.

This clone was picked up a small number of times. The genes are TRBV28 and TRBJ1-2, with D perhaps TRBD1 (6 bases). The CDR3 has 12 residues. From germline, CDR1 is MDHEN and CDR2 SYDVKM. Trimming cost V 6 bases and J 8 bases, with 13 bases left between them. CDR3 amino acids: CASSPIGQGYTF. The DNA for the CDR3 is TGTGCCAGCAGCCCCATAGGACAGGGCTACACCTTC.

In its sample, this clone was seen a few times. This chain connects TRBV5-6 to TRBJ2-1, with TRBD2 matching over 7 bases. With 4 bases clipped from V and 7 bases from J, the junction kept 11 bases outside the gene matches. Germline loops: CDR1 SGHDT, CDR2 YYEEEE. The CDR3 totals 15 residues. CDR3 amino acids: CASSLLRDYQNEQFF. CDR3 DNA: TGTGCCAGCAGCCTGCTCCGGGACTATCAGAATGAGCAGTTCTTC.

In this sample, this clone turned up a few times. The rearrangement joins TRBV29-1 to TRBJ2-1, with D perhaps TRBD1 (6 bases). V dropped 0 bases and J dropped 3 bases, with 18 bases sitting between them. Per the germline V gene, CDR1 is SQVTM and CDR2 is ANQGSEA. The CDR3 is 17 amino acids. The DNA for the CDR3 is TGCAGCGTTGAAGATCCGAAAACAGGGTTTGGCTACAATGAGCAGTTCTTC. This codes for CSVEDPKTGFGYNEQFF.

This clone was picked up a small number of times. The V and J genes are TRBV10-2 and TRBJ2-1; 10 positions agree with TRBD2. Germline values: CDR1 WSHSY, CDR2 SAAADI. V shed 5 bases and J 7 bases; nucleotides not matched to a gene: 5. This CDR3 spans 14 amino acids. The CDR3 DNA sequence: TGCGCCAGCAGTCCCAGCGGGGGGGCGAATGAGCAGTTCTTC. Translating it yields CASSPSGGANEQFF.

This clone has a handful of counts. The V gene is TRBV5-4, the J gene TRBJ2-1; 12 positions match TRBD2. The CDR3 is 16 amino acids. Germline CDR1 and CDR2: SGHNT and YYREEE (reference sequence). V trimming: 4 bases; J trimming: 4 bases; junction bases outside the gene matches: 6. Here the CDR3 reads CASSPRLAGEYNEQFF. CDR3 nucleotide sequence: TGTGCCAGCAGCCCGCGACTAGCGGGAGAATACAATGAGCAGTTCTTC.

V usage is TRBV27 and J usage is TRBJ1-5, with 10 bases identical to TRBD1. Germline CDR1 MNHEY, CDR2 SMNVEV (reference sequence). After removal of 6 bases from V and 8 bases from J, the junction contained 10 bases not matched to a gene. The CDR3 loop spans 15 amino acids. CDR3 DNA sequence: TGTGCCAGCAGGGCGGGGGACAGGGGTTATGAGCCCCAGCATTTT. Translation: CASRAGDRGYEPQHF.

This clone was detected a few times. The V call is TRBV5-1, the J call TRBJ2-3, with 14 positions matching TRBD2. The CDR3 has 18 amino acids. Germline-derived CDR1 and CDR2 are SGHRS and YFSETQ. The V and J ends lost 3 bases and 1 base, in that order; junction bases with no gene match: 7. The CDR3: CASSWGLAGEGGTDTQYF. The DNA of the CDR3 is TGCGCCAGCAGCTGGGGACTAGCGGGAGAAGGGGGCACAGATACGCAGTATTTT. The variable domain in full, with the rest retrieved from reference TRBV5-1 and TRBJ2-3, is KAGVTQTPRYLIKTRGQQVTLSCSPISGHRSVSWYQQTPGQGLQFLFEYFSETQRNKGNFPGRFSGRQFSNSRSEMNVSTLELGDSALYLCASSWGLAGEGGTDTQYFGPGTRLTVL.

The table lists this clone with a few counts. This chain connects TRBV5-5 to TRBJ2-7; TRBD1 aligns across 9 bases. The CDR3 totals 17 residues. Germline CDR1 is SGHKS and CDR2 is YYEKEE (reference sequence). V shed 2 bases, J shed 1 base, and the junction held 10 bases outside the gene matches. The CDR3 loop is CASSFYLVDRGSYEQYF. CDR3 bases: TGTGCCAGCAGCTTTTATTTGGTAGACAGGGGGTCCTACGAGCAGTACTTC.

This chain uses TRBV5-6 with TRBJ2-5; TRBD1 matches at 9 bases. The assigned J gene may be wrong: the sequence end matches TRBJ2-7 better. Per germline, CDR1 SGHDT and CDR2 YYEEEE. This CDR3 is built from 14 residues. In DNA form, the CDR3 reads TGTGCCAGCAGCTTGGGGGACAGGGCCTACGAGCAGTACTTC. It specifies CASSLGDRAYEQYF.

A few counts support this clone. CDR3 protein: CSVATLDEGFRGPQHF. The CDR3 region has the DNA TGCAGCGTAGCGACATTAGATGAAGGGTTTCGGGGGCCCCAGCATTTT. The rearrangement uses TRBV29-1 and TRBJ1-5, with D unclear. Trimming left V 6 bases short and J 9 bases short, with 27 bases between. CDR3 length equals 16 residues. Germline V gene data show CDR1 as SQVTM and CDR2 as ANQGSEA.

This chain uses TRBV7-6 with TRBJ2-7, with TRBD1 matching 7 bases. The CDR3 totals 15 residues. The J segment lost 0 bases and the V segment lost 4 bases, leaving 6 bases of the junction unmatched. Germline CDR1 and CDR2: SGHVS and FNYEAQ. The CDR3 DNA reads TGTGCCAGCAGCTACAGGGGACGAAGCTCCTACGAGCAGTACTTC. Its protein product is CASSYRGRSSYEQYF. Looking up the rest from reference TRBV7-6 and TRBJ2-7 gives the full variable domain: GAGVSQSPRYKVTKRGQDVALRCDPISGHVSLYWYRQALGQGPEFLTYFNYEAQQDKSGLPNDRFSAERPEGSISTLTIQRTEQRDSAMYRCASSYRGRSSYEQYFGPGTRLTVT.

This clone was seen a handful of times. CDR3 DNA: TGTGCCAGCCCTGGGGGACAGGGGGAAGTCGGGGAGCTGTTTTTT. It yields the protein CASPGGQGEVGELFF. The chain recombines TRBV6-5 with TRBJ2-2; 11 nucleotides match TRBD1. Germline lookup yields CDR1 MNHEY and CDR2 SVGAGI. J lost 7 bases, V lost 8 bases, and 9 bases had no gene match. The CDR3 contains 15 residues.

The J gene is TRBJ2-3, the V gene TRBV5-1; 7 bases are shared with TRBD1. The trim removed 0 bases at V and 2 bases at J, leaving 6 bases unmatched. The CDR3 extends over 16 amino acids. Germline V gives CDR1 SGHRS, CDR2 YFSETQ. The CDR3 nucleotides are TGCGCCAGCAGCTTGGATCGGACAGGAGTCACAGATACGCAGTATTTT. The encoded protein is CASSLDRTGVTDTQYF.

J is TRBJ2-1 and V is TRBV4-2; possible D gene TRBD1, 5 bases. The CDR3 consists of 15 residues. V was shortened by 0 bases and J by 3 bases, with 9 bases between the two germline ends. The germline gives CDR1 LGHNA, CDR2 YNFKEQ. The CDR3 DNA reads TGTGCCAGCAGCCAAGACGACAGCTACTACAATGAGCAGTTCTTC. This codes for CASSQDDSYYNEQFF.

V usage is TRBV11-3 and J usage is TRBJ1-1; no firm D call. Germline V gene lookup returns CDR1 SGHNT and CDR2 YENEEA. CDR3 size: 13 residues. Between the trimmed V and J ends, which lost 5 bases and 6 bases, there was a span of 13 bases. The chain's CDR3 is CASSREPGAEAFF. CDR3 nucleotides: TGTGCCAGCAGCCGGGAGCCGGGCGCTGAAGCTTTCTTT.

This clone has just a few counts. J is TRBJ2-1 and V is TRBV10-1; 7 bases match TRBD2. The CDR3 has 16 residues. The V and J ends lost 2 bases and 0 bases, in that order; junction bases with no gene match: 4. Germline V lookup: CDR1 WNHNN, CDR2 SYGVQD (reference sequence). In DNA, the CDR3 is TGCGCCAGCAGTGAGATTGCGGGGGTCTCCTACAATGAGCAGTTCTTC. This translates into CASSEIAGVSYNEQFF.

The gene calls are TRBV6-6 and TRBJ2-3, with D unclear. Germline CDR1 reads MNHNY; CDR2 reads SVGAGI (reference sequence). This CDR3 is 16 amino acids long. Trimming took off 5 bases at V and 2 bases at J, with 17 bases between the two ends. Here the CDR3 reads CASSTPAENPTDTQYF. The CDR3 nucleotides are TGTGCCAGCAGTACCCCGGCGGAAAACCCCACAGATACGCAGTATTTT.

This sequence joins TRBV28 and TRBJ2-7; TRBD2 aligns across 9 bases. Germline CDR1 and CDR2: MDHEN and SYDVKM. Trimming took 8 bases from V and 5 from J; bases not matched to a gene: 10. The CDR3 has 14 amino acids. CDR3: CASLGAGGSHEQYF. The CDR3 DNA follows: TGTGCCAGCTTGGGAGCGGGGGGAAGCCACGAGCAGTACTTC.

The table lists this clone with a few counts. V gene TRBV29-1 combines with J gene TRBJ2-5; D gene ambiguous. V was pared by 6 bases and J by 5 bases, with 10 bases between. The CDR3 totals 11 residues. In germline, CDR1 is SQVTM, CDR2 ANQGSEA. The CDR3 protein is CSVDRSETQYF. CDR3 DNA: TGCAGCGTCGACCGGAGTGAGACCCAGTACTTC.

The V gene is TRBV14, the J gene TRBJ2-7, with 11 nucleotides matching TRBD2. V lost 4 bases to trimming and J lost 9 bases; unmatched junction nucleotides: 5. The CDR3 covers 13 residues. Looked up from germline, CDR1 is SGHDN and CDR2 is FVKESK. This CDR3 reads CASSRDLAGGQYF. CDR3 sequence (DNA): TGTGCCAGCAGCCGAGACCTAGCGGGAGGGCAGTACTTC.